The 9 T cell receptor beta chains below all came from one sample that was sequenced in a study of T cell responses to AZD1222 COVID-19 vaccine. TCRdb's copy holds only in-frame clones and misses some; the assay was immunoSEQ multiplex PCR. The data show around 83,000 clones, with 90% seen just once and approximately 5% held by the top ten. The sequencing here drew on peripheral blood, taken 28 days after the second AZD1222 dose. All receptors derive from an adult who received the AZD1222 COVID-19 vaccine.

This sequence joins TRBV29-1 and TRBJ1-1; D gene unclear. V was trimmed by 5 bases and J by 1 base, leaving 8 bases between them. The CDR3 has 12 residues. CDR1 is SQVTM, CDR2 ANQGSEA, per germline. For the CDR3, the DNA is TGCAGCGTTAGGGATGGGAACACTGAAGCTTTCTTT. This encodes CSVRDGNTEAFF.

The rearrangement joins TRBV15 to TRBJ1-4; the match to TRBD1 covers 10 bases. Germline CDR1 reads LNHNV; CDR2 reads YYDKDF (reference sequence). J lost 6 bases, V lost 4 bases, and 2 bases had no gene match. CDR3 length equals 14 residues. The CDR3 nucleotides are TGTGCCACCAGCACGACAGGGGGCTATGAAAAACTGTTTTTT. Protein sequence: CATSTTGGYEKLFF.

This chain links TRBV6-5 with TRBJ1-1, with 7 bases fitting TRBD1. With V trimmed by 4 bases and J by 1 base, 9 bases remained unmatched. This CDR3 contains 16 residues. Per germline, CDR1 MNHEY and CDR2 SVGAGI. The CDR3 sequence is CASSFGTGVRNTEAFF. The CDR3 DNA sequence: TGTGCCAGCAGTTTCGGAACAGGGGTTAGGAACACTGAAGCTTTCTTT.

The chain employs TRBV28 and TRBJ2-7, with D perhaps matching TRBD1 (6 bases). Trimming shortened V by 6 bases and J by 7 bases, and 19 bases separated the two germline ends. Germline values: CDR1 MDHEN, CDR2 SYDVKM. The CDR3 has 14 amino acids. The CDR3 loop reads CASRGRGRGHEQYF. For the CDR3, the DNA is TGTGCCAGCAGAGGAAGGGGCAGGGGCCATGAGCAGTACTTC.

The V gene is TRBV12-5, the J gene TRBJ1-1; perhaps TRBD1 as D (6 bases). The CDR3 consists of 13 residues. Germline V gives CDR1 LGHNT, CDR2 FRNRAP. Deletions cut 10 bases from V and 3 bases from J, with 15 bases between. The CDR3 sequence is CAIEQGPDTEAFF. The CDR3 bases are TGTGCTATCGAACAGGGTCCGGACACTGAAGCTTTCTTT. Using reference TRBV12-5 and TRBJ1-1 for the parts outside the CDR3, the full variable domain is DARVTQTPRHKVTEMGQEVTMRCQPILGHNTVFWYRQTMMQGLELLAYFRNRAPLDDSGMPKDRFSAEMPDATLATLKIQPSEPRDSAVYFCAIEQGPDTEAFFGQGTRLTVV.

The chain has TRBV5-1 and TRBJ1-6; no definite D call. This CDR3 has 14 residues. With 4 bases removed from V and 7 bases from J, the gap between germline ends came to 12 bases. Looked up from germline, CDR1 is SGHRS and CDR2 is YFSETQ. The CDR3 here is CASSRLGTNSPLHF. The CDR3 DNA follows: TGCGCCAGCAGCCGGCTGGGAACGAATTCACCCCTCCACTTT.

The chain is built from TRBV5-5 and TRBJ1-6; 7 bases agree with TRBD1. Germline V gives CDR1 SGHKS, CDR2 YYEKEE (reference sequence). V lost 4 bases, J lost 7 bases, and 5 bases stayed unmatched. This CDR3 spans 14 amino acids. The CDR3 loop reads CASSLPGQNSPLHF. In DNA, the CDR3 is TGTGCCAGCAGCCTCCCGGGACAGAATTCACCCCTCCACTTT.

The chain has TRBV21-1 and TRBJ2-4; the DNA was not used to check the table's D call, TRBD2. TRBV21-1 is noted as a pseudogene. The length of the CDR3 is 17 residues. This CDR3 is CASSKSGGAWTKNIQYF. The CDR3 nucleotides read TGTGCCAGCAGCAAGAGTGGGGGGGCATGGACCAAAAACATTCAGTACTTC.

The V and J genes are TRBV28 and TRBJ1-1; D perhaps matches TRBD1 (5 bases). The CDR3 length is 12 residues. The V gene's germline CDR1 is MDHEN and CDR2 SYDVKM. V dropped 2 bases and J dropped 7 bases, with 8 bases sitting between them. In nucleotides, the CDR3 is TGTGCCAGCAGTTTACGGGGACGTGAAGCTTTCTTT. This translates into CASSLRGREAFF. Filled out from reference TRBV28 and TRBJ1-1, the complete variable domain reads DVKVTQSSRYLVKRTGEKVFLECVQDMDHENMFWYRQDPGLGLRLIYFSYDVKMKEKGDIPEGYSVSREKKERFSLILESASTNQTSMYLCASSLRGREAFFGQGTRLTVV.